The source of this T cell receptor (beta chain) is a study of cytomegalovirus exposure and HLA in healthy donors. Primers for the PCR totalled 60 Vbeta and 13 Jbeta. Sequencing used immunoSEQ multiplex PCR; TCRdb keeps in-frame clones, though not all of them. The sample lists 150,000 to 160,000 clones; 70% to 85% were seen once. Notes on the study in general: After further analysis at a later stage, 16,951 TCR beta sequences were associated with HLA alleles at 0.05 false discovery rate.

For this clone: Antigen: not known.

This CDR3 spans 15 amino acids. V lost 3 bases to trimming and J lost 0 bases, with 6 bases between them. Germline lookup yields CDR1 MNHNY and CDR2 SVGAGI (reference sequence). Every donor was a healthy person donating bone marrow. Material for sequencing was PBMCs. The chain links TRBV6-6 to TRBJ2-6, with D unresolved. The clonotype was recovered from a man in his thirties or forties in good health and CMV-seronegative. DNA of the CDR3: TGTGCCAGCAGTTATACTAACTCTGGGGCCAACGTCCTGACTTTC. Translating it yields CASSYTNSGANVLTF.